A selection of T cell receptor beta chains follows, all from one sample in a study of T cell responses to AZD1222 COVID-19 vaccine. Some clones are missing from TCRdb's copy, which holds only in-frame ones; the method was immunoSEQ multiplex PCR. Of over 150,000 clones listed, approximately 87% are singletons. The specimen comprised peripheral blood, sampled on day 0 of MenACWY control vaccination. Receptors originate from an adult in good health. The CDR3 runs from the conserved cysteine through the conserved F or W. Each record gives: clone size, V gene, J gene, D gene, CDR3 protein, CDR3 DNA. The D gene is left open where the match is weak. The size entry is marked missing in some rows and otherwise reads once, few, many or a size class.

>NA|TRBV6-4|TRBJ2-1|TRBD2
CASSGGTSGGNEQFF
TGTGCCAGCAGTGGGGGGACTAGCGGGGGCAATGAGCAGTTCTTC
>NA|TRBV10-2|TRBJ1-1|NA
CASSTTLGGLSEAFF
TGCGCCAGCAGTACCACCCTCGGGGGGCTCTCTGAAGCTTTCTTT
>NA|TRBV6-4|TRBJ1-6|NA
CASSEQGQDSPLHF
TGTGCCAGCAGTGAGCAGGGGCAGGATTCACCCCTCCACTTT
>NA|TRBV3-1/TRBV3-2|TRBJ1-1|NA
CASSQRPRMMNTEAFF
TGTGCCAGCAGCCAACGACCCAGGATGATGAACACTGAAGCTTTCTTT
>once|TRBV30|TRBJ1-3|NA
CAWSVLGGSGNTIYF
TGTGCCTGGAGTGTATTGGGGGGCTCTGGAAACACCATATATTTT
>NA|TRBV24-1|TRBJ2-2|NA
CATSRQYPTGELFF
TGTGCCACCAGTAGACAGTACCCCACCGGGGAGCTGTTTTTT
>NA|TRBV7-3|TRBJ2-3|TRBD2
CASSFAGTSGPSTDTQYF
TGTGCCAGCAGCTTCGCCGGGACTAGCGGTCCTAGCACAGATACGCAGTATTTT
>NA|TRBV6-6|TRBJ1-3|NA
CASLDSNSGNTIYF
TGTGCCAGCCTTGACTCGAACTCTGGAAACACCATATATTTT
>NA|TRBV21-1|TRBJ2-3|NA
CASSKPGMEPDTQYF
TGTGCCAGCAGCAAACCAGGGATGGAACCAGATACGCAGTATTTT
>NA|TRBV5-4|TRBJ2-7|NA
CASSARDVTYEQYF
TGTGCCAGCAGCGCCCGGGACGTAACTTACGAGCAGTACTTC
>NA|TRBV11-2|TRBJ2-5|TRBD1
CASSLGQGRTQYF
TGTGCCAGCAGCCTAGGACAGGGGAGGACCCAGTACTTC
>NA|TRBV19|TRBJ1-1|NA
CASSPRTVNTEAFF
TGTGCCAGTAGTCCCCGGACAGTGAACACTGAAGCTTTCTTT
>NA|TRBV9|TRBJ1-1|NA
CASSVDVNTEAFF
TGTGCCAGCAGCGTAGACGTGAACACTGAAGCTTTCTTT
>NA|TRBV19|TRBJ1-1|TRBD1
CASRDRVGSTEAFF
TGTGCCAGTAGGGACAGGGTTGGTAGCACTGAAGCTTTCTTT
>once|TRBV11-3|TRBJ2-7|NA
CASSLGQMNEQYF
TGTGCCAGCAGCTTGGGCCAGATGAACGAGCAGTACTTC
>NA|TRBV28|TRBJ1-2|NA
CASITTGRPYGYTF
TGTGCCAGCATTACCACGGGACGGCCCTATGGCTACACCTTC